The clone carrying this T cell receptor (beta chain) came up many times. The data were obtained in a study of naive and memory T cell subsets. Four PCR rounds used nested alpha and beta constant region primers plus the SP2 primer. TCRdb used MiXCR to reprocess the UMI-ligation and nested PCR reads, holding one entry per CDR3 protein. The sample holds tens of thousands of distinct CDR3 sequences, over 4% seen once. Trimming took 2 bases from V and 6 from J, leaving 11 bases between them. CDR1 ENHRY and CDR2 SYGVKD come from the germline V gene. The CDR3 is made up of 14 amino acids. The library had UMIs added by 3' ligation of an oligonucleotide to TCR cDNA.

The V call is TRBV10-3, the J call TRBJ2-1, with D uncertain. The receptor comes from an adult in good health. Sequencing was carried out using blood. CDR3 loop: CAISEGLPPNEQFF. CDR3 bases: TGTGCCATCAGTGAGGGGCTTCCCCCCAATGAGCAGTTCTTC.